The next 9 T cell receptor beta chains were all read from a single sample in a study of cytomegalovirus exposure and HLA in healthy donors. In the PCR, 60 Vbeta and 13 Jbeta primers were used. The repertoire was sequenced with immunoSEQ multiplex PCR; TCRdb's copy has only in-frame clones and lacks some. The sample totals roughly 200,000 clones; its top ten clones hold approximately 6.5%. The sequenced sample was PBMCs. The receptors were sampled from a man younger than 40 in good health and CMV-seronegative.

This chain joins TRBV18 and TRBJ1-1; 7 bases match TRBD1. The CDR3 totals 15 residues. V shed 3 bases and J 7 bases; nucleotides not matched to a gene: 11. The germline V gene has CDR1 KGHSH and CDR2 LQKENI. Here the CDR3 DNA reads TGTGCCAGCTCACCTCAGCCGACAGGGCCCAATGAAGCTTTCTTT. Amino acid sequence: CASSPQPTGPNEAFF.

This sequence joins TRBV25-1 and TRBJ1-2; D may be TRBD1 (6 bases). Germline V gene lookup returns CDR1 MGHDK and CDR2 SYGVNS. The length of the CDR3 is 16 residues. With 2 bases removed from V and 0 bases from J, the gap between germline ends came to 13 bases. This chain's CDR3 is CASSEGGAGTNYGYTF. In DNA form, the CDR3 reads TGTGCCAGCAGTGAAGGGGGGGCAGGGACTAACTATGGCTACACCTTC.

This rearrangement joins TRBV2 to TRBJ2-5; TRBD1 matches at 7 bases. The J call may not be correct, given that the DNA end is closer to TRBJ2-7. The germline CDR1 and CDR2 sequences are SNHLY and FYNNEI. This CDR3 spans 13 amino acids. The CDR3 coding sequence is TGTGCCAGCAGTTTAGAAGGGGGCAACGAGCAGTACTTC. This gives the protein CASSLEGGNEQYF.

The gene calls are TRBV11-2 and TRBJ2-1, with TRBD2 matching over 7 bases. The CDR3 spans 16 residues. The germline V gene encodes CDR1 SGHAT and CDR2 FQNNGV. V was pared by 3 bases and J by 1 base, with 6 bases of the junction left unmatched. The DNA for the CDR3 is TGTGCCAGCAGCTTCACCGGGAGGAGGTCCTACAATGAGCAGTTCTTC. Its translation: CASSFTGRRSYNEQFF.

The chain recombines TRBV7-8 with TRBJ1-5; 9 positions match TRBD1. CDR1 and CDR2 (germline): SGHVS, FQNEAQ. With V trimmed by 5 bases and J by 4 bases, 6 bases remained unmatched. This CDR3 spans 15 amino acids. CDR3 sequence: CASSTIGTGNQPQHF. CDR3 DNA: TGTGCCAGCAGCACCATTGGGACAGGGAATCAGCCCCAGCATTTT.

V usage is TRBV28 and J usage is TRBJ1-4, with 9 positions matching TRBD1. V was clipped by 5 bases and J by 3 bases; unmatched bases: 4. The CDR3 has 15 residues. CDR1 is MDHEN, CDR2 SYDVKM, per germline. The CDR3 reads CASSRQGVANEKLFF. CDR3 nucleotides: TGTGCCAGCAGTAGACAGGGGGTTGCTAATGAAAAACTGTTTTTT.

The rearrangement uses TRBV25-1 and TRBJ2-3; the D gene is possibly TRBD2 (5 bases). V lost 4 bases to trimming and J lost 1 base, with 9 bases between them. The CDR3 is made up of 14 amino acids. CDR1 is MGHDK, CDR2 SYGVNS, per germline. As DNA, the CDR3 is TGTGCCAGCAGTGGGGAGTTCGGCACAGATACGCAGTATTTT. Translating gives CASSGEFGTDTQYF.

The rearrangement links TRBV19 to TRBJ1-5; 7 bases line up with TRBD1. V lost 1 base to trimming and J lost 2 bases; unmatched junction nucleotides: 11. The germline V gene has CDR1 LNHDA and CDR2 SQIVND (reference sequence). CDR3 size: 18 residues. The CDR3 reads CASSIVGEMGQRNQPQHF. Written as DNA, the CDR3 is TGTGCCAGTAGTATAGTGGGGGAAATGGGACAGCGCAATCAGCCCCAGCATTTT.

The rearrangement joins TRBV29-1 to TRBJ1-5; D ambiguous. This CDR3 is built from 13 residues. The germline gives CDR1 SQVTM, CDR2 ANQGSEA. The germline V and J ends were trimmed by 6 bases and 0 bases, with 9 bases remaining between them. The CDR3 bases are TGCAGCGTCCGAGTGAGTAGCAATCAGCCCCAGCATTTT. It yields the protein CSVRVSSNQPQHF.